A single sample gave rise to the 26 T cell receptor beta chains below, sequenced in a study of T cell responses to AZD1222 COVID-19 vaccine. Profiled with immunoSEQ multiplex PCR; TCRdb holds only in-frame clones, not every one. The sample includes about 54,000 clones, 80% to 90% of them seen just once. Sequenced here: peripheral blood, sampled on day 0 of AZD1222 vaccination. These receptors all come from an adult in good health.

The V call is TRBV28, the J call TRBJ1-2; D possibly corresponds to TRBD1 (5 bases). This CDR3 is built from 16 residues. Germline-derived CDR1 and CDR2 are MDHEN and SYDVKM. V was clipped by 2 bases and J by 8 bases, with 21 bases between them. The CDR3 protein is CASSLGAEGIRGGYTF. The CDR3 bases are TGTGCCAGCAGTTTAGGGGCCGAGGGGATACGAGGGGGCTACACCTTC.

This clone was counted a single time. V usage is TRBV9 and J usage is TRBJ2-1, with 8 bases that match TRBD2. Germline CDR1 is SGDLS and CDR2 is YYNGEE. V dropped 4 bases and J dropped 9; count of bases not matched to a gene: 9. The CDR3 runs to 14 residues. CDR3 DNA sequence: TGTGCCAGCAGCCCCGCGGCGGGGGGTGGTGAGCAGTTCTTC. The encoded protein is CASSPAAGGGEQFF. Supplemented by reference TRBV9 and TRBJ2-1, the full variable domain reads DSGVTQTPKHLITATGQRVTLRCSPRSGDLSVYWYQQSLDQGLQFLIQYYNGEERAKGNILERFSAQQFPDLHSELNLSSLELGDSALYFCASSPAAGGGEQFFGPGTRLTVL.

The V and J genes are TRBV28 and TRBJ1-3; a possible D gene is TRBD1 (6 bases). Germline V gene lookup returns CDR1 MDHEN and CDR2 SYDVKM. V lost 5 bases and J lost 0, with 14 bases in between. CDR3 length: 16 residues. The CDR3 reads CASSRQTGISGNTIYF. Here the CDR3 DNA reads TGTGCCAGCAGTCGACAAACAGGGATCTCTGGAAACACCATATATTTT.

The rearrangement links TRBV7-2 to TRBJ2-7; no firm D call. CDR3 length equals 12 residues. V gave up 6 bases and J gave up 4 bases, with 10 bases separating them. Germline CDR1 is SGHTA and CDR2 is FQGNSA. This CDR3 reads CASRAVEYEQYF. The CDR3 coding sequence is TGTGCCAGCAGGGCCGTCGAGTACGAGCAGTACTTC.

The gene calls are TRBV5-1 and TRBJ2-2; 10 bases line up with TRBD2. The germline V gene encodes CDR1 SGHRS and CDR2 YFSETQ. V gave up 3 bases and J gave up 0 bases; unmatched junction bases: 11. The CDR3 has 19 residues. The CDR3 nucleotides read TGCGCCAGCAGCTCACCACGGAAACTAGCGGGGCCGAACACCGGGGAGCTGTTTTTT. This encodes CASSSPRKLAGPNTGELFF.

The chain is built from TRBV12-5 and TRBJ1-5; 7 positions agree with TRBD1. Unmatched junction bases numbered 7, after V lost 5 bases and J lost 3 bases. This CDR3 is 15 amino acids long. Germline lookup yields CDR1 LGHNT and CDR2 FRNRAP. Here the CDR3 reads CASGKWTGSNQPQHF. CDR3 DNA sequence: TGTGCTAGTGGTAAATGGACAGGTTCCAATCAGCCCCAGCATTTT.

This clone was seen just once. This chain links TRBV5-8 with TRBJ2-1; D is possibly TRBD2 (6 bases). V was pared by 6 bases and J by 0 bases, with 13 bases between. Germline V gene data show CDR1 as SGHTS and CDR2 as YDEGEE. CDR3 length: 15 residues. In nucleotides, the CDR3 is TGTGCCAGCAATACCGCGGGGAGCTCCTACAATGAGCAGTTCTTC. Translated, it gives CASNTAGSSYNEQFF.

The chain employs TRBV4-1 and TRBJ2-3; TRBD1 matches 11 bases. Germline trimming cut 1 base from V and 6 bases from J; bases unmatched to any gene: 3. Germline V gene sequence: CDR1 MGHRA, CDR2 YSYEKL. This CDR3 has 15 residues. CDR3 in DNA: TGCGCCAGCAGCCAAGTGGGACAGGGGGTGGATACGCAGTATTTT. It codes for CASSQVGQGVDTQYF.

This chain links TRBV6-6 with TRBJ1-3; the D is unclear. Germline loops: CDR1 MNHNY, CDR2 SVGAGI (reference sequence). V lost 5 bases, J lost 3 bases, and 11 bases lay in between. CDR3 length: 14 residues. CDR3 coding DNA: TGTGCCAGCAGTCCTATCCCTAATGGAAACACCATATATTTT. Protein: CASSPIPNGNTIYF.

The rearrangement links TRBV5-4 to TRBJ2-3; D perhaps matches TRBD2 (6 bases). This CDR3 comprises 14 residues. Germline V lookup: CDR1 SGHNT, CDR2 YYREEE (reference sequence). V was pared by 7 bases and J by 1 base, with 13 bases between. The CDR3 sequence is CASRGRGGTDTQYF. The CDR3 DNA reads as TGTGCCAGCCGAGGGCGGGGCGGCACAGATACGCAGTATTTT. Filled out from reference TRBV5-4 and TRBJ2-3, the complete variable domain reads ETGVTQSPTHLIKTRGQQVTLRCSSQSGHNTVSWYQQALGQGPQFIFQYYREEENGRGNFPPRFSGLQFPNYSSELNVNALELDDSALYLCASRGRGGTDTQYFGPGTRLTVL.

The chain combines TRBV29-1 with TRBJ2-5, with D unresolved. Trimming took off 7 bases at V and 5 bases at J, with 17 bases between the two ends. This CDR3 comprises 13 residues. Germline assignment: CDR1 SQVTM and CDR2 ANQGSEA. The CDR3 coding sequence is TGCAGCGCCGGATATGGCCTTGGGGAGACCCAGTACTTC. This encodes CSAGYGLGETQYF.

The V and J genes are TRBV9 and TRBJ1-2; no clear D. The CDR3 extends over 13 amino acids. Looked up from germline, CDR1 is SGDLS and CDR2 is YYNGEE. Trimming took off 3 bases at V and 1 base at J, with 7 bases between the two ends. The CDR3 nucleotides are TGTGCCAGCAGCGCCCATAGTAACTATGGCTACACCTTC. This encodes CASSAHSNYGYTF. Variable domain in full (rest from reference TRBV9 and TRBJ1-2): DSGVTQTPKHLITATGQRVTLRCSPRSGDLSVYWYQQSLDQGLQFLIQYYNGEERAKGNILERFSAQQFPDLHSELNLSSLELGDSALYFCASSAHSNYGYTFGSGTRLTVV.

The chain couples TRBV6-5 to TRBJ1-1; D ambiguous. The germline CDR1 and CDR2 sequences are MNHEY and SVGAGI. The CDR3 consists of 14 residues. V gave up 0 bases and J gave up 1 base, with 6 bases separating them. In DNA form, the CDR3 reads TGTGCCAGCAGTTACTCGGCAGGGAACACTGAAGCTTTCTTT. It translates to CASSYSAGNTEAFF.

The gene calls are TRBV5-8 and TRBJ2-7; 14 nucleotides align to TRBD2. The V segment lost 4 bases and the J segment 5 bases; nucleotides outside the gene matches: 17. Germline lookup yields CDR1 SGHTS and CDR2 YDEGEE. The CDR3 runs 19 residues. The CDR3 bases are TGTGCCAGCAGCCCTGGGACTAGCGGGGGTTTACTCGGCGGGGACGAGCAGTACTTC. Amino acids: CASSPGTSGGLLGGDEQYF.

The chain couples TRBV7-2 to TRBJ1-2, with TRBD1 matching 7 bases. The V gene's germline CDR1 is SGHTA and CDR2 FQGNSA. The ends lost 4 bases at V and 8 bases at J; junction bases unmatched: 10. CDR3 length: 14 residues. CDR3 DNA sequence: TGTGCCAGCAGCTCTAGGCGGACAGGTGGGGGCTACACCTTC. Translated: CASSSRRTGGGYTF.

The rearrangement links TRBV14 to TRBJ1-1; a possible D gene is TRBD1 (5 bases). This CDR3 spans 13 amino acids. Germline CDR1 and CDR2: SGHDN and FVKESK. Trimming took 1 base from V and 4 from J, leaving 7 bases between them. CDR3 loop: CASSQVRGTEAFF. CDR3 in DNA: TGTGCCAGCAGCCAAGTTAGGGGCACTGAAGCTTTCTTT.

The chain is built from TRBV5-1 and TRBJ1-6; D remains unclear. V gave up 5 bases and J gave up 5 bases, with 17 bases separating them. Germline-derived CDR1 and CDR2 are SGHRS and YFSETQ. The CDR3 runs to 16 residues. The CDR3 loop is CASSSPQGSNNSPLHF. The CDR3, as DNA: TGCGCCAGCAGTTCGCCCCAAGGGTCCAATAATTCACCCCTCCACTTT.

The chain joins TRBV28 to TRBJ2-3; D is tentatively TRBD1 or TRBD2 (5 bases each). CDR1 MDHEN and CDR2 SYDVKM come from the germline V gene. CDR3 length equals 17 residues. V was trimmed by 5 bases and J by 1 base, leaving 19 bases between them. The CDR3 protein is CASSPPFTRGGTDTQYF. CDR3 in DNA: TGTGCCAGCAGTCCTCCATTTACTAGGGGCGGCACAGATACGCAGTATTTT. Drawing the rest from reference TRBV28 and TRBJ2-3, the complete variable domain is DVKVTQSSRYLVKRTGEKVFLECVQDMDHENMFWYRQDPGLGLRLIYFSYDVKMKEKGDIPEGYSVSREKKERFSLILESASTNQTSMYLCASSPPFTRGGTDTQYFGPGTRLTVL.

This chain links TRBV30 with TRBJ2-3; TRBD2 might be the D (5 bases). This CDR3 is 14 amino acids long. Germline CDR1 GTSNPN, CDR2 SVGIG (reference sequence). V gave up 4 bases and J gave up 2 bases, with 13 bases separating them. This CDR3 is CAWTGLQNTDTQYF. CDR3 in DNA: TGTGCCTGGACGGGATTACAAAACACAGATACGCAGTATTTT.

J is TRBJ1-3 and V is TRBV6-4, with D perhaps TRBD1 (6 bases). Germline CDR1 and CDR2: MRHNA and SNTAGT. The V and J ends lost 5 bases and 4 bases respectively, with 12 bases between them. The CDR3 is made up of 14 amino acids. CDR3 protein: CASSQQGSGNTIYF. The CDR3 coding sequence is TGTGCCAGCAGTCAACAGGGATCAGGAAACACCATATATTTT.

The gene calls are TRBV9 and TRBJ2-1, with TRBD2 identical over 7 bases. V dropped 4 bases and J dropped 7; count of bases not matched to a gene: 20. The germline CDR1 and CDR2 sequences are SGDLS and YYNGEE. The CDR3 is made up of 18 amino acids. The chain's CDR3 is CASSTNPASGGVENEQFF. The CDR3 DNA reads as TGTGCCAGCAGCACGAACCCGGCTAGCGGAGGGGTGGAAAATGAGCAGTTCTTC.

CDR3 sequence (DNA): TGTGCCACCAGTGGTGAACAGAACACCGGGGAGCTGTTTTTT. Translation: CATSGEQNTGELFF. V and J are TRBV24-1 and TRBJ2-2; D is unresolved. V was clipped by 5 bases and J by 1 base, with 7 bases between them. The CDR3 is 14 amino acids. Germline V gives CDR1 KGHDR, CDR2 SFDVKD.

J is TRBJ2-2 and V is TRBV5-1; TRBD1 is a possible D gene (6 bases). V lost 3 bases, J lost 5 bases, and 11 bases lay in between. CDR3 length: 14 residues. Germline CDR1 SGHRS, CDR2 YFSETQ. The CDR3 bases are TGCGCCAGCAGCTACCAGCAGGGGACCGGGGAGCTGTTTTTT. Residues: CASSYQQGTGELFF.

V and J are TRBV24-1 and TRBJ1-2; possibly TRBD1 for D (5 bases). The V gene's germline CDR1 is KGHDR and CDR2 SFDVKD. The CDR3 covers 15 residues. Trimming pared 9 bases from V and 0 bases from J, leaving 16 bases between. The CDR3 region has the DNA TGTGCCACCCAGTTGGGTGGGGCGACTAACTATGGCTACACCTTC. This sequence encodes CATQLGGATNYGYTF.

This chain joins TRBV10-3 and TRBJ1-5, with D possibly TRBD1 on 6 matching bases. Trimming pared 5 bases from V and 2 bases from J, leaving 10 bases between. CDR1 and CDR2 (germline): ENHRY, SYGVKD. The CDR3 is made up of 14 amino acids. The CDR3 DNA reads as TGTGCCATCAGTAACCGACAGGGCAATCAGCCCCAGCATTTT. Residues: CAISNRQGNQPQHF.

V gene TRBV20-1 combines with J gene TRBJ1-3; no clear D. Germline lookup yields CDR1 DFQATT and CDR2 SNEGSKA (reference sequence). The CDR3 runs to 11 residues. V gave up 3 bases and J gave up 2 bases, with 2 bases separating them. For the CDR3, the DNA is TGCAGTGCTAGTCCTGGAAACACCATATATTTT. Protein sequence: CSASPGNTIYF.